The following is a TCR beta chain sequence with its context. The data were taken from a study of blood T cell repertoires in COVID-19. TCRdb's table, derived via immunoSEQ multiplex PCR, lists solely in-frame clones and lacks some. The table lists just over 300,000 clones, nearly 90% of them singletons. The CDR3 length is 13 residues. Looked up from germline, CDR1 is KGHDR and CDR2 is SFDVKD. Trimming cost V 6 bases and J 2 bases, with 7 bases left between them. This clonotype was sampled from a woman in her late teens or twenties with acute COVID-19. This chain joins TRBV24-1 and TRBJ1-5; perhaps TRBD1 as D (6 bases). Sequencing was carried out using PBMCs or T cells enriched from blood (not recorded which). The CDR3 protein is CATSRQGNQPQHF. DNA of the CDR3: TGTGCCACCAGTAGACAGGGCAATCAGCCCCAGCATTTT.